The 26 T cell receptor beta chains below come from one sample, sequenced in a study of T-cell memory formation after mild COVID-19. TCRdb re-derived calls from the 5' RACE reads in MiXCR, one entry per CDR3 protein. Among about 340,000 distinct CDR3 sequences listed, approximately 15% were seen once. The sequencing input was PBMCs or a T cell subset sorted from them (not recorded which). The source of these receptors is a man between 18 and 29 years old who had mild COVID-19 (a few samples of this study predate the infection). Cell type and time point are not known.

Many counts were recorded for this clonotype. This sequence joins TRBV20-1 and TRBJ2-2; weak D call: TRBD2 (6 bases). This CDR3 region has 14 residues. Trimming stripped 6 bases from V and 0 bases from J, with 11 bases between. Germline V lookup: CDR1 DFQATT, CDR2 SNEGSKA (reference sequence). The CDR3 is CSAPVAANTGELFF. CDR3 sequence (DNA): TGCAGTGCCCCAGTAGCGGCGAACACCGGGGAGCTGTTTTTT.

The CDR3 here is CASSQSLGTQYF. CDR3 nucleotide sequence: TGTGCCAGCAGCCAATCTTTGGGTACGCAGTATTTT. The rearrangement uses TRBV7-8 and TRBJ2-3; D ambiguous. Germline V CDR1 and CDR2: SGHVS, FQNEAQ. Trimming shortened V by 5 bases and J by 8 bases, and 11 bases separated the two germline ends. The CDR3 runs 12 residues. The entire variable domain, with the rest obtained from reference TRBV7-8 and TRBJ2-3, is as follows: GAGVSQSPRYKVAKRGQDVALRCDPISGHVSLFWYQQALGQGPEFLTYFQNEAQLDKSGLPSDRFFAERPEGSVSTLKIQRTQQEDSAVYLCASSQSLGTQYFGPGTRLTVL.

This clonotype appeared a few times. The J gene is TRBJ1-1, the V gene TRBV5-4; 8 bases agree with TRBD1. Germline CDR1 SGHNT, CDR2 YYREEE (reference sequence). V lost 1 base, J lost 5 bases, and 4 bases stayed unmatched. The CDR3 runs to 14 residues. CDR3 DNA sequence: TGTGCCAGCAGCTTGTGGCAGGGGGCAACTGAAGCTTTCTTT. As protein: CASSLWQGATEAFF.

The chain has TRBV20-1 and TRBJ2-7; D is unresolved. Trimming stripped 4 bases from V and 7 bases from J, with 14 bases between. The CDR3 runs 12 residues. Germline V gene data show CDR1 as DFQATT and CDR2 as SNEGSKA (reference sequence). The CDR3 nucleotides are TGCAGTGCTAATCAGGCTCTTCGAGAGCAGTACTTC. This translates into CSANQALREQYF.

The chain carries TRBV6-2 or TRBV6-3 and TRBJ2-7, with D possibly being TRBD1 (5 bases). CDR1 and CDR2 from the germline V gene are MNHEY and SVGEGT. Trimming removed 6 bases at V and 7 bases at J, with 10 bases between. The CDR3 sequence is 11 residues long. CDR3 in amino acids: CASSQKGEQYF. CDR3 in DNA: TGTGCCAGCAGCCAGAAGGGGGAGCAGTACTTC.

The CDR3 DNA reads as TGTGCCAGCAGCCCCACGAATACCTACGAGCAGTACTTC. It translates to CASSPTNTYEQYF. This rearrangement joins TRBV11-2 to TRBJ2-7; D ambiguous. With 5 bases removed from V and 2 bases from J, the gap between germline ends came to 10 bases. The CDR3 length is 13 residues. The germline V gene encodes CDR1 SGHAT and CDR2 FQNNGV.

This clonotype was seen many times. The gene calls are TRBV5-5 and TRBJ1-6, with no clear D. CDR3 length: 13 amino acids. Germline-derived CDR1 and CDR2 are SGHKS and YYEKEE (reference sequence). V was clipped by 0 bases and J by 6 bases, with 4 bases between them. The DNA of the CDR3 is TGTGCCAGCAGCTTGGACAGTAATTCACCCCTCCACTTT. Protein sequence: CASSLDSNSPLHF.

This clonotype was counted between two and nine times. This chain uses TRBV7-2 with TRBJ1-1; 7 bases line up with TRBD1. Per the germline V gene, CDR1 is SGHTA and CDR2 is FQGNSA. The V gene end was trimmed by 5 bases and the J gene end by 0 bases; junction bases not matched to a gene: 9. The CDR3 spans 16 residues. CDR3 amino acids: CASSLGQPYMNTEAFF. Written as DNA, the CDR3 is TGTGCCAGCAGCCTGGGACAGCCGTACATGAACACTGAAGCTTTCTTT.

The chain couples TRBV11-2 to TRBJ2-2; maybe TRBD1 (5 bases). The germline CDR1 and CDR2 sequences are SGHAT and FQNNGV. This CDR3 is 15 amino acids long. V dropped 4 bases and J dropped 3 bases, with 12 bases sitting between them. CDR3 amino acids: CASSSQGLDTGELFF. The DNA of the CDR3 is TGTGCCAGCAGCTCCCAGGGTCTGGACACCGGGGAGCTGTTTTTT.

V gene TRBV10-3 combines with J gene TRBJ2-5; 9 bases agree with TRBD1. The CDR3 has 16 amino acids. Trimming cost V 4 bases and J 5 bases; bases outside gene matches: 11. Per germline, CDR1 ENHRY and CDR2 SYGVKD. The CDR3 nucleotides are TGTGCCATCAGTGGCATGGGACAGGGAAGGGTCGAGACCCAGTACTTC. Translating gives CAISGMGQGRVETQYF.

The J gene is TRBJ2-7, the V gene TRBV5-1, with a possible D match to TRBD1 (6 bases). The CDR3 loop spans 14 amino acids. V was trimmed by 4 bases and J by 5 bases, leaving 16 bases between them. CDR1 is SGHRS and CDR2 is YFSETQ in the germline V gene. CDR3 in DNA: TGCGCCAGCAGCCAGGGACAAAGGGGAAACGAGCAGTACTTC. It encodes CASSQGQRGNEQYF. Drawing the rest from reference TRBV5-1 and TRBJ2-7, the complete variable domain is KAGVTQTPRYLIKTRGQQVTLSCSPISGHRSVSWYQQTPGQGLQFLFEYFSETQRNKGNFPGRFSGRQFSNSRSEMNVSTLELGDSALYLCASSQGQRGNEQYFGPGTRLTVT.

With regard to this clonotype: Sequence at one end of the junction differs from germline and may be a read error. The gene calls are TRBV11-2 and TRBJ2-3; D is uncertain. Germline assignment: CDR1 SGHAT and CDR2 FQNNGV. This CDR3 has 15 amino acids. The CDR3 sequence is CAISLTQRSTDTQYF. CDR3 in DNA: TGTGCCATCAGCTTAACACAGAGGAGCACAGATACGCAGTATTTT. The full variable domain, rest sourced from reference TRBV11-2 and TRBJ2-3, is EAGVAQSPRYKIIEKRQSVAFWCNPISGHATLYWYQQILGQGPKLLIQFQNNGVVDDSQLPKDRFSAERLKGVDSTLKIQPAKLEDSAVYLCAISLTQRSTDTQYFGPGTRLTVL.

The rearrangement links TRBV20-1 to TRBJ2-1, with D perhaps matching TRBD1 (5 bases). The CDR3 runs 12 residues. V lost 4 bases and J lost 1, with 5 bases in between. Germline CDR1 reads DFQATT; CDR2 reads SNEGSKA (reference sequence). The CDR3 reads CSAKGSYNEQFF. The DNA of the CDR3 is TGCAGTGCTAAGGGGTCCTACAATGAGCAGTTCTTC.

This sequence joins TRBV4-3 and TRBJ2-7; a possible D gene is TRBD2 (6 bases). This CDR3 region has 13 residues. Germline CDR1 LGHNA, CDR2 YSLEER. Deletions cut 0 bases from V and 4 bases from J, with 7 bases between. CDR3 loop: CASSQEEGYEQYV. CDR3 bases: TGCGCCAGCAGCCAAGAGGAGGGGTACGAGCAGTACGTC.

This clonotype has a count of ten or more. The chain combines TRBV12-3 or TRBV12-4 with TRBJ1-3; D is ambiguous. The CDR3 has 13 amino acids. The ends were cut back, 7 bases at V and 0 bases at J, with 7 bases in the middle. The CDR3 DNA follows: TGTGCCAGCACGGTGGACTCTGGAAACACCATATATTTT. It codes for CASTVDSGNTIYF.

This clonotype was detected a few times. The chain has TRBV5-1 and TRBJ2-7, with D maybe TRBD1 (6 bases). Germline CDR1 is SGHRS and CDR2 is YFSETQ. The CDR3 has 14 residues. Trimming removed 3 bases from V and 1 base from J, with 11 bases in between. CDR3 coding DNA: TGCGCCAGCAGCTCCCCGGGACATTCCTACGAGCAGTACTTC. Residues: CASSSPGHSYEQYF.

The chain uses TRBV6-2 or TRBV6-3 and TRBJ2-2; 9 bases match TRBD1. From germline, CDR1 is MNHEY and CDR2 SVGEGT. V shed 4 bases, J shed 5 bases, and the junction held 8 bases outside the gene matches. This CDR3 contains 16 residues. The CDR3 nucleotides read TGTGCCAGCAGTTTCCAAGACAGGGGGGCGACCGGGGAGCTGTTTTTT. This translates into CASSFQDRGATGELFF.

This clonotype was seen at least ten times. The gene calls are TRBV5-1 and TRBJ2-1; tentative D call: TRBD2 (6 bases). From germline, CDR1 is SGHRS and CDR2 YFSETQ. This CDR3 region has 15 residues. V was trimmed by 5 bases and J by 6 bases, leaving 18 bases between them. The DNA of the CDR3 is TGCGCCAGCAGTGACCGACTAGGAGGCCCCAATGAGCAGTTCTTC. Encoded protein: CASSDRLGGPNEQFF. Using reference TRBV5-1 and TRBJ2-1 for the parts outside the CDR3, the full variable domain is KAGVTQTPRYLIKTRGQQVTLSCSPISGHRSVSWYQQTPGQGLQFLFEYFSETQRNKGNFPGRFSGRQFSNSRSEMNVSTLELGDSALYLCASSDRLGGPNEQFFGPGTRLTVL.

This chain links TRBV4-1 with TRBJ1-2; TRBD1 matches 7 bases. Germline V CDR1 and CDR2: MGHRA, YSYEKL. After removal of 6 bases from V and 7 bases from J, the junction contained 20 bases not matched to a gene. The CDR3 sequence is 17 residues long. Written as DNA, the CDR3 is TGCGCCAGCAGTCTGTTGACAGGGACCAGTTCATCGTCTGGCTACACCTTC. Translating gives CASSLLTGTSSSSGYTF.

V gene TRBV3-1 combines with J gene TRBJ2-3; 9 bases are a match to TRBD2. The ends lost 1 base at V and 1 base at J; junction bases unmatched: 6. Germline CDR1 reads LGHDT; CDR2 reads YNNKEL (reference sequence). The CDR3 spans 17 residues. The CDR3 DNA reads as TGTGCCAGCAGCCAAGTCCAACTAGCGGGCGGCACAGATACGCAGTATTTT. Its protein is CASSQVQLAGGTDTQYF.

This clonotype showed up many times. This chain joins TRBV5-1 and TRBJ2-3; 9 bases line up with TRBD2. CDR3 length: 17 amino acids. Germline assignment: CDR1 SGHRS and CDR2 YFSETQ. Trimming cost V 1 base and J 0 bases; bases outside gene matches: 6. The CDR3 region has the DNA TGCGCCAGCAGCTTGAACGAGCGGGGGGCCAGCACAGATACGCAGTATTTT. It encodes CASSLNERGASTDTQYF.

The chain links TRBV12-3 or TRBV12-4 to TRBJ2-7; perhaps TRBD1 as D (5 bases). The CDR3 has 15 amino acids. With 6 bases removed from V and 0 bases from J, the gap between germline ends came to 15 bases. The CDR3 DNA is TGTGCCAGCAGCCTAACAGGTTCCGGCTCCTACGAGCAGTACGTC. It codes for CASSLTGSGSYEQYV.

This clonotype was seen a few times. The chain couples TRBV6-2 or TRBV6-3 to TRBJ2-7; 9 nucleotides match TRBD2. Germline values: CDR1 MNHEY, CDR2 SVGEGT. The CDR3 sequence is 16 residues long. The junction had 15 bases not matched to a gene; V was cut back by 5 bases and J by 7 bases. The chain's CDR3 is CASSSALAGWTGEQYF. In nucleotides, the CDR3 is TGTGCCAGCAGTAGCGCACTAGCGGGTTGGACTGGGGAGCAGTACTTC.

A few counts support this clonotype. J is TRBJ2-1 and V is TRBV20-1; possibly TRBD2 for D (6 bases). From germline, CDR1 is DFQATT and CDR2 SNEGSKA (reference sequence). The length of the CDR3 is 15 residues. V was cut by 1 base and J by 3 bases, with 13 bases left in between. This chain's CDR3 is CSARGVRGNYNEQFF. CDR3 sequence (DNA): TGCAGTGCTAGAGGGGTGCGGGGTAACTACAATGAGCAGTTCTTC.

The CDR3 DNA sequence: TGCAGCGTTGCCGGGTCCATGTCTAACTATGGCTACACCTTC. Translation: CSVAGSMSNYGYTF. This chain connects TRBV29-1 to TRBJ1-2; D is uncertain. Trimming took off 4 bases at V and 0 bases at J, with 12 bases between the two ends. The length of the CDR3 is 14 residues. Germline CDR1 SQVTM, CDR2 ANQGSEA.

The table lists this clonotype with a few counts. This chain connects TRBV20-1 to TRBJ2-1; D ambiguous. The CDR3 length is 14 residues. V lost 1 base and J lost 2, with 9 bases in between. Germline assignment: CDR1 DFQATT and CDR2 SNEGSKA (reference sequence). This CDR3 is CSARGTVTYNEQFF. In nucleotides, the CDR3 is TGCAGTGCTAGAGGGACGGTCACCTACAATGAGCAGTTCTTC.